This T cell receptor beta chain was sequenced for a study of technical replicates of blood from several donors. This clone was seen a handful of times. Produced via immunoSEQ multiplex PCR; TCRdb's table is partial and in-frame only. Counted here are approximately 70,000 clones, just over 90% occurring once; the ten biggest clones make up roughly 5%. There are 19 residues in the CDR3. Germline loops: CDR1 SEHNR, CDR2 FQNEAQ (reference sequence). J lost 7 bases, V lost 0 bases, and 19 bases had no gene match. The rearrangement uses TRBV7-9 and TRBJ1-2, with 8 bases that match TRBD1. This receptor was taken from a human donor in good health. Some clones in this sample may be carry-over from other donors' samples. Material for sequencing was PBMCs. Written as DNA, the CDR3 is TGTGCCAGCAGCTTAGCGGTGTTTCTGGAGGCAGGGGGCGTCGGTGGCTACACCTTC. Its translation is CASSLAVFLEAGGVGGYTF.